This TCR beta chain came from a study of long-term antiretroviral therapy in people with HIV. Comments on this clone: Its target is not known.

Samples held about 0.95-11 million cryopreserved PBMC, and DNA extraction followed. A v3.0 immunoSEQ assay was performed at survey level. It was roughly 40,000-50,000 T-cell genomes per sample that sequencing targeted. TCRdb's table, derived via immunoSEQ multiplex PCR, lists solely in-frame clones and lacks some. The sample shows 9,000 to 15,000 clones, about 68% of them seen only once. Overall study results and limits: Controls showed broader CDR3 length ranges than did the HIV repertoires. An increase in diversity followed ART, yet levels stayed below transplant donor controls.

The material sequenced was unsorted PBMCs, taken less than 3.2 years before starting antiretroviral therapy. The clonotype was recovered from a man aged 35 to 55 with HIV.

In DNA form, the CDR3 reads TGCGCCAGCAGCTTGCGAGGTTCTAACTATGGCTACACCTTC. It codes for CASSLRGSNYGYTF. V and J are TRBV5-1 and TRBJ1-2; D not resolved. V gave up 1 base and J gave up 0 bases, with 7 bases separating them. The length of the CDR3 is 14 residues. CDR1 and CDR2 (germline): SGHRS, YFSETQ.